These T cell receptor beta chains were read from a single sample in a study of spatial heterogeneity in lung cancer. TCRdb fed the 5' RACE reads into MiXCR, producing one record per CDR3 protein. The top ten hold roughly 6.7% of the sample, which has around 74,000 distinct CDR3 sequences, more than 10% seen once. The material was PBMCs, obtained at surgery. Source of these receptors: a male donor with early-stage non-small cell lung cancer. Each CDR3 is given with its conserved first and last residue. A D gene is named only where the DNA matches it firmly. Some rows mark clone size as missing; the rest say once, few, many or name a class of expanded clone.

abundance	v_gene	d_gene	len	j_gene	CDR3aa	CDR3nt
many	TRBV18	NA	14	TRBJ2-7	CASSPLQGWYEQYF	TGTGCCAGCTCTCCCCTTCAGGGATGGTACGAGCAGTACTTC
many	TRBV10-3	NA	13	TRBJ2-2	CATTQGGTGELFF	TGTGCCACTACACAGGGTGGCACCGGGGAGCTGTTTTTT
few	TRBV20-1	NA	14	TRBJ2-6	CSAGESSGANVLTF	TGCAGTGCTGGCGAGAGCTCTGGGGCCAACGTCCTGACTTTC
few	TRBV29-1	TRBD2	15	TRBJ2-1	CSVSSGTRGGNEQFF	TGCAGCGTTTCCTCTGGGACTAGGGGAGGCAATGAGCAGTTCTTC
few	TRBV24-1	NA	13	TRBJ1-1	CATSDFGRAEAFF	TGTGCCACCAGTGATTTTGGCAGAGCTGAAGCTTTCTTT
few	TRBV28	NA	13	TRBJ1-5	CASSTGSRQPQHF	TGTGCCAGTTCGACAGGCTCCCGGCAGCCCCAGCATTTT
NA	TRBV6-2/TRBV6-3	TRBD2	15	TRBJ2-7	CASSSRTSDGNEQYF	TGTGCCAGCAGTTCCAGGACTAGCGATGGCAACGAGCAGTACTTC
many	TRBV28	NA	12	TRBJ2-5	CASSSRAHGEYF	TGTGCCAGCAGTTCTCGGGCCCACGGGGAGTACTTC
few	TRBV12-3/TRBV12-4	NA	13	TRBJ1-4	CASKTAPNEKLFF	TGTGCCAGCAAGACAGCCCCTAATGAAAAACTGTTTTTT
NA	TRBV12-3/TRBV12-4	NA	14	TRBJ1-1	CASSFVAWGTEAFF	TGTGCCAGCAGTTTCGTAGCGTGGGGGACTGAAGCTTTCTTT
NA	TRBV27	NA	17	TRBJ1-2	CASSLGLPSSTTYGYTF	TGTGCCAGCAGCCTGGGACTACCCTCCTCCACTACTTATGGCTACACCTTC
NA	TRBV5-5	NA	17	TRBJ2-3	CASSLLLGQESTDTQYF	TGTGCCAGCAGCTTGTTGCTAGGGCAGGAGAGCACAGATACGCAGTATTTT
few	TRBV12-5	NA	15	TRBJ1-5	CASVAGLYSNQPQHF	TGTGCTAGTGTGGCAGGACTTTATAGCAATCAGCCCCAGCATTTT
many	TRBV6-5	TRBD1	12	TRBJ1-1	CASSRTGTEAFF	TGTGCCAGCAGCCGGACAGGCACTGAAGCTTTCTTT
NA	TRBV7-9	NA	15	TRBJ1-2	CASSLLGVANYGYTF	TGTGCCAGCAGCTTATTGGGGGTAGCTAACTATGGCTACACCTTC
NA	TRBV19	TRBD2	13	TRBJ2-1	CASRLAGYNEQFF	TGTGCCAGTCGACTAGCGGGGTACAATGAGCAGTTCTTC
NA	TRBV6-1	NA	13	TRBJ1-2	CASTQDSYYGYTF	TGTGCCAGCACGCAGGATAGTTACTATGGCTACACCTTC
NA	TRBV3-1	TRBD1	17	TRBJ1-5	CASSQSRDRGFSQPQHF	TGTGCCAGCAGCCAATCCCGGGACAGGGGATTTTCTCAGCCCCAGCATTTT
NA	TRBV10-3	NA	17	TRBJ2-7	CAISEERGASPDYEQYF	TGTGCCATCAGTGAGGAAAGAGGGGCCAGCCCAGACTACGAGCAGTACTTC
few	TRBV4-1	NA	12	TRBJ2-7	CASSQPGNEQYF	TGCGCCAGCAGCCAACCGGGGAACGAGCAGTACTTC
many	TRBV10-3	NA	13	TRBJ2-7	CATQILPSYEQYF	TGTGCCACCCAGATCCTGCCCTCCTACGAGCAGTACTTC
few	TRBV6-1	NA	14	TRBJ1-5	CASRANRDGQPQHF	TGTGCCAGCAGAGCAAACAGGGATGGCCAGCCCCAGCATTTT
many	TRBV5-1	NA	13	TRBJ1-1	CASSLQRNTEAFF	TGCGCCAGCAGCCTACAGAGAAACACTGAAGCTTTCTTT
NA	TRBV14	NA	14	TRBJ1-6	CASSQEMGLTPLHF	TGTGCCAGCAGCCAAGAAATGGGGCTTACACCCCTCCACTTT
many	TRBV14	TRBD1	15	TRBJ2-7	CASSQESTGRYEQYF	TGTGCCAGCAGCCAAGAATCGACAGGGCGGTATGAGCAGTACTTC
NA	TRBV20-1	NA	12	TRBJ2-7	CSARHQNYEQYF	TGCAGTGCTAGGCACCAGAACTACGAGCAGTACTTC
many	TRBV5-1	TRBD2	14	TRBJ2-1	CASTLAGAYNEQFF	TGCGCCAGCACCTTAGCGGGAGCCTACAATGAGCAGTTCTTC
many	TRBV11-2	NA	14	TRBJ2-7	CASSLMGSAYEQYF	TGTGCCAGCAGCTTAATGGGCAGCGCCTACGAGCAGTACTTC
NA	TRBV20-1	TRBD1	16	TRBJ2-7	CSASIAQTGWTNEQYF	TGCAGTGCTAGTATAGCCCAGACAGGGTGGACCAACGAGCAGTACTTC
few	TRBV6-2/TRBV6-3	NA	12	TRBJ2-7	CASSEGAYEQYF	TGTGCCAGCAGTGAGGGCGCCTACGAGCAGTACTTC
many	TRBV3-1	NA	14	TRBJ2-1	CASSHSGSYNEQFF	TGTGCCAGCAGCCATAGTGGCTCCTACAATGAGCAGTTCTTC
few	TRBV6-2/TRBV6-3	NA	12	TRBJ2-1	CASGHGYNEQFF	TGTGCCAGCGGCCACGGGTACAATGAGCAGTTCTTC
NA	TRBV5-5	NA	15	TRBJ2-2	CASSLAGKNTGELFF	TGTGCCAGCAGCTTGGCGGGGAAGAACACCGGGGAGCTGTTTTTT
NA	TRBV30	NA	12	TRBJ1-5	CALDSGNQPQHF	TGTGCCTTGGACAGCGGCAATCAGCCCCAGCATTTT
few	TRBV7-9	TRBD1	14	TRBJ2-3	CASSLDRGQDTQYF	TGTGCCAGCAGCTTGGACAGGGGGCAAGATACGCAGTATTTT
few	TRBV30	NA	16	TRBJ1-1	CAWSAGRGGPNTEAFF	TGTGCCTGGAGTGCAGGTAGGGGAGGGCCAAACACTGAAGCTTTCTTT
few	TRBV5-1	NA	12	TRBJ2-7	CASRSQGLEQYF	TGCGCCAGCAGGTCCCAGGGTTTAGAGCAGTACTTC
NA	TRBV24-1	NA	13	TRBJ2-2	CATRRGETGELFF	TGTGCCACCCGCCGTGGAGAGACCGGGGAGCTGTTTTTT
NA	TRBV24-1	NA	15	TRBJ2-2	CATSAGGANTGELFF	TGTGCCACTTCCGCAGGCGGCGCGAACACCGGGGAGCTGTTTTTT
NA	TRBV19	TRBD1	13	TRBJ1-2	CATRTGRNYGYTF	TGTGCCACCAGGACAGGGAGAAACTATGGCTACACCTTC
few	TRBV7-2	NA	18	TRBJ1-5	CASSSPLSSLGGNQPQHF	TGTGCCAGCAGCTCCCCGTTGTCAAGTTTGGGGGGCAATCAGCCCCAGCATTTT
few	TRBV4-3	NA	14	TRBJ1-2	CASSQSAGLHGYTF	TGCGCCAGCAGCCAGTCAGCAGGGCTGCATGGCTACACCTTC
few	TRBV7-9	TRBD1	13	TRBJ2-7	CASNRQGGGEQYF	TGTGCCAGCAACAGACAGGGGGGCGGCGAGCAGTACTTC
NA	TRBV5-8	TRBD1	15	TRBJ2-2	CASSLEDRGTGELFF	TGTGCCAGCAGCTTGGAAGACAGGGGAACCGGGGAGCTGTTTTTT
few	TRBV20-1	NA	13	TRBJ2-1	CSQDRPSYNEQFF	TGCAGCCAAGACAGACCCTCCTACAATGAGCAGTTCTTC
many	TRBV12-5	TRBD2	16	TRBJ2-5	CASGLVLAGGPETQYF	TGTGCTAGTGGTTTGGTACTAGCGGGAGGGCCGGAGACCCAGTACTTC
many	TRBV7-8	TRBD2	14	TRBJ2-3	CASSFGLATDTQYF	TGTGCCAGCAGCTTCGGACTAGCTACAGATACGCAGTATTTT
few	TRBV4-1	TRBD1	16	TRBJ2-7	CASSFRTGESSYEQYF	TGCGCCAGCAGCTTTCGGACAGGGGAAAGCTCCTACGAGCAGTACTTC
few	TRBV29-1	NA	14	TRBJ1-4	CSVSFGLGSEKLFF	TGCAGCGTTTCCTTCGGTCTGGGCTCTGAAAAACTGTTTTTT
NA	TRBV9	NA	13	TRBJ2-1	CASSPAPGNEQFF	TGTGCCAGCAGCCCCGCCCCTGGCAATGAGCAGTTCTTC
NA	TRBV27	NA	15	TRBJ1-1	CASSLYGGVNTEAFF	TGTGCCAGCAGTTTATATGGGGGGGTGAACACTGAAGCTTTCTTT
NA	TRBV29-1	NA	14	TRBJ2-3	CSVGDGITPDTQYF	TGCAGCGTTGGCGACGGGATAACCCCAGATACGCAGTATTTT
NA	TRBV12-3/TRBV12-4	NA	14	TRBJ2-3	CASRPTGAGDTQYF	TGTGCCAGCAGGCCAACGGGAGCTGGGGATACGCAGTATTTT